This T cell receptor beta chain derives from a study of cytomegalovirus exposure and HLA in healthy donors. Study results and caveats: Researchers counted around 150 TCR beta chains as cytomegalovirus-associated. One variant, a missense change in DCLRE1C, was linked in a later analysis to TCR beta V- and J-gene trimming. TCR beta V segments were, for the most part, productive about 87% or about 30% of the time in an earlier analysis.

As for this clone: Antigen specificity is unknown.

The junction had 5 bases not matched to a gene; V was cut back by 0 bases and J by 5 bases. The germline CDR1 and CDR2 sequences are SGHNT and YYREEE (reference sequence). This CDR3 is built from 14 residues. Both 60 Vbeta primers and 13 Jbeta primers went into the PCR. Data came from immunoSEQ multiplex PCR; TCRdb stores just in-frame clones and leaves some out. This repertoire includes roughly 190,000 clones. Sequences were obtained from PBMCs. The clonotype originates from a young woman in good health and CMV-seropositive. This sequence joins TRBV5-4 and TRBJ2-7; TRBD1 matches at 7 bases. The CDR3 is CASSLGDRANEQYF. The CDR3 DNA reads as TGTGCCAGCAGCTTGGGTGACAGGGCCAACGAGCAGTACTTC.